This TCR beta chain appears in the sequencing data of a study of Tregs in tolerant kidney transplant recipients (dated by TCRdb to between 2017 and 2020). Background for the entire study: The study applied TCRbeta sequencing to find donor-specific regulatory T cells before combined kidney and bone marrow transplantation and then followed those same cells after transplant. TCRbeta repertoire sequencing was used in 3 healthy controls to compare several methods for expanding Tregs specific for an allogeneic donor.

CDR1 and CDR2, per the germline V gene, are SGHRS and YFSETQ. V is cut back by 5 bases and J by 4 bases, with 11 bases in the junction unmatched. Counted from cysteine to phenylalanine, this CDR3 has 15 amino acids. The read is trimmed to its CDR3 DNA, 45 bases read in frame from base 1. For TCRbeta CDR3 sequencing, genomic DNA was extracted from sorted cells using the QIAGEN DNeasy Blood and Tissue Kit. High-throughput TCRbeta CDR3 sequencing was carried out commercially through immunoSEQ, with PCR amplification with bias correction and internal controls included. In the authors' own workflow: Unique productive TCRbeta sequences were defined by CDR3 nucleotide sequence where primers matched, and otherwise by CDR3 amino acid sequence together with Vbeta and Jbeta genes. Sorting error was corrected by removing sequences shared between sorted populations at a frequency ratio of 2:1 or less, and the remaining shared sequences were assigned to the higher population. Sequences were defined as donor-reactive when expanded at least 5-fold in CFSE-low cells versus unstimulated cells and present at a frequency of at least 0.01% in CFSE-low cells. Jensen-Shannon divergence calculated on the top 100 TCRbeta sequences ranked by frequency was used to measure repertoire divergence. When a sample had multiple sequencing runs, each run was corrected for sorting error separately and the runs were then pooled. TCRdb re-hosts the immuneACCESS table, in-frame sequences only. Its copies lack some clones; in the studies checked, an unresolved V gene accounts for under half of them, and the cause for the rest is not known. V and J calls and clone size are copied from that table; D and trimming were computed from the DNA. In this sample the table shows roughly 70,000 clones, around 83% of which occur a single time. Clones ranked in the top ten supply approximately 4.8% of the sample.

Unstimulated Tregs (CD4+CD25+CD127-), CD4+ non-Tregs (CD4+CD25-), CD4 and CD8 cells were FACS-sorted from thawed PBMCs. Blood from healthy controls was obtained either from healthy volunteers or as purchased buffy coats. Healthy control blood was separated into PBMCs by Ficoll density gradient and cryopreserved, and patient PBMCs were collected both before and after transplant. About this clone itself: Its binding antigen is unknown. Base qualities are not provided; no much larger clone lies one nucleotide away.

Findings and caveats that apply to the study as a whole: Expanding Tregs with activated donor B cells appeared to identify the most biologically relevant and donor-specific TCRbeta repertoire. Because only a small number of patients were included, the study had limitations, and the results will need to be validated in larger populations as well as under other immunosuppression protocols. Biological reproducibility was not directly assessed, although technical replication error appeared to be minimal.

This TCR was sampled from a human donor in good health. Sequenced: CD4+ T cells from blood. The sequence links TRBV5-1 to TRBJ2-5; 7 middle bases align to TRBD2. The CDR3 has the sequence CASSNSFGEGETQYF. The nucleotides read TGCGCCAGCAGTAACTCGTTCGGGGAGGGAGAGACCCAGTACTTC.